This T cell receptor (beta chain) was captured by sequencing in a study of T-cell memory formation after mild COVID-19. Broader study findings: Clones contracting across day 15 to 85 had a balanced CD4/CD8 profile; later expanding clones leaned CD4+. Memory cells collected pre-infection included some clones that later responded, suggesting cross-reactive memory joined.

As for this clonotype: What it recognizes is unknown.

TCRdb called the 5' RACE reads again in MiXCR, with one record for every CDR3 protein. The profile shows 350,000 to 450,000 distinct CDR3 sequences, roughly 24% of them singletons. The CDR3 is made up of 14 amino acids. Germline CDR1 and CDR2: SGHRS and YFSETQ. V was pared by 7 bases and J by 2 bases, with 16 bases between. The source is an adult woman who had mild COVID-19 (a few samples of this study predate the infection). Cell type and time point are not known. This chain links TRBV5-1 with TRBJ2-7, with D tentatively TRBD2 (6 bases). The sequenced sample was PBMCs or a T cell subset sorted from them (not recorded which). The CDR3 loop is CASRDGGAAYEQYF. The CDR3 DNA sequence: TGCGCCAGCCGTGACGGCGGGGCAGCCTACGAGCAGTACTTC.